This T cell receptor (beta chain) was sequenced during a study of beta chain features in type 1 diabetes. On the study more broadly: Across every sample, roughly 100 million sorted cells were examined in total.

The CDR3 consists of 13 residues. V lost 0 bases and J lost 12, with 15 bases in between. Looked up from germline, CDR1 is SGHDT and CDR2 is YYEEEE. Study results and limitations: Insertions were fewer and deletions more numerous at VDJ junctions in type 1 diabetes patients. For TCRB rearrangement, an influence of HLA type remained unresolved here. Moderate yet significant TCRB CDR3 shortening was seen in Type 1 diabetes patients in all four CD4+ subsets.

Isolated RNA was reverse transcribed in full, so expressed TCRB transcripts were sequenced. Roughly 3.6 million reads was the average for naive, central memory and regulatory T cell samples. This table comes from immunoSEQ multiplex PCR, and its TCRdb copy is limited to in-frame clones, with some not included. The sample consists of some 250,000 clones, roughly 14% of them appearing once. This clone showed up just a few times. What it recognizes is unknown. This clonotype was obtained from a man younger than 40 with type 1 diabetes. The sequencing input was naive CD4+ T cells from blood. This chain joins TRBV5-6 and TRBJ1-2; D might be TRBD1 (6 bases). The CDR3 is CASSLGGPGIDTF. The DNA of the CDR3 is TGTGCCAGCAGCTTGGGGGGGCCCGGGATCGACACCTTC.